This passage covers 14 T cell receptor beta chains from one sample sequenced in a study of blood T cell repertoires in COVID-19. Profiled with immunoSEQ multiplex PCR; TCRdb holds only in-frame clones, not every one. The sample contains roughly 59,000 clones, around 80% of which appear only once. Sequencing was performed on peripheral blood. These receptors were obtained from a human donor in a cohort sampled during active COVID-19.

The chain employs TRBV12-3 or TRBV12-4 and TRBJ1-5; D not certain. V gave up 6 bases and J gave up 7 bases, with 10 bases separating them. CDR3 size: 12 residues. CDR3 loop: CASSRGEQPQHF. The CDR3 DNA reads as TGTGCCAGCAGCCGTGGGGAGCAGCCCCAGCATTTT.

This clone showed up just once. The V and J genes are TRBV4-3 and TRBJ2-1; 8 nucleotides align to TRBD2. Unmatched junction bases numbered 7, after V lost 4 bases and J lost 2 bases. CDR1 is LGHNA and CDR2 is YSLEER in the germline V gene. CDR3 length: 16 residues. The CDR3 reads CASSRVAGSPYNEQFF. CDR3 DNA sequence: TGCGCCAGCAGCCGAGTAGCGGGATCCCCCTACAATGAGCAGTTCTTC.

The J gene is TRBJ2-6, the V gene TRBV19; TRBD1 matches at 9 bases. CDR3 length: 16 amino acids. J lost 1 base, V lost 5 bases, and 3 bases had no gene match. Germline V gene lookup returns CDR1 LNHDA and CDR2 SQIVND (reference sequence). CDR3 in amino acids: CASSSQGASGANVLTF. CDR3 coding DNA: TGTGCCAGTAGTTCACAGGGGGCGTCTGGGGCCAACGTCCTGACTTTC.

The rearrangement links TRBV4-2 to TRBJ2-5; 8 positions match TRBD1. Germline V gene lookup returns CDR1 LGHNA and CDR2 YNFKEQ. CDR3 length: 14 amino acids. V trimming: 2 bases; J trimming: 5 bases; junction bases outside the gene matches: 4. The CDR3 bases are TGTGCCAGCAGCCAAAGACAGGGGTTCGAGACCCAGTACTTC. Protein product: CASSQRQGFETQYF.

V gene TRBV20-1 combines with J gene TRBJ1-1; D is ambiguous. The ends were cut back, 3 bases at V and 1 base at J, with 9 bases in the middle. This CDR3 comprises 13 residues. CDR1 is DFQATT and CDR2 is SNEGSKA in the germline V gene (reference sequence). The CDR3 loop reads CSASVPGNTEAFF. DNA of the CDR3: TGCAGTGCTAGTGTCCCAGGGAACACTGAAGCTTTCTTT.

This clone was detected only a few times. The CDR3 DNA reads TGTGCCAGCAGCTTAGATAGCCGCGGATCAACTAATGAAAAACTGTTTTTT. The encoded protein is CASSLDSRGSTNEKLFF. The V gene is TRBV7-8, the J gene TRBJ1-4; D is undetermined. The germline CDR1 and CDR2 sequences are SGHVS and FQNEAQ. There are 17 residues in the CDR3. Trimming took off 1 base at V and 0 bases at J, with 12 bases between the two ends. Based on the CDR3 plus reference TRBV7-8 and TRBJ1-4, the full variable domain is GAGVSQSPRYKVAKRGQDVALRCDPISGHVSLFWYQQALGQGPEFLTYFQNEAQLDKSGLPSDRFFAERPEGSVSTLKIQRTQQEDSAVYLCASSLDSRGSTNEKLFFGSGTQLSVL.

This clone was seen a few times. The chain has TRBV4-2 and TRBJ2-3, with TRBD1 matching over 7 bases. The V gene's germline CDR1 is LGHNA and CDR2 YNFKEQ. The CDR3 totals 17 residues. V lost 1 base and J lost 0; bases outside the gene matches: 7. Here the CDR3 reads CASSQGSQGQSTDTQYF. CDR3 bases: TGTGCCAGCAGCCAAGGGTCTCAGGGACAGAGCACAGATACGCAGTATTTT.

V is TRBV5-1 and J is TRBJ2-7; 7 nucleotides match TRBD2. The junction had 0 bases not matched to a gene; V was cut back by 0 bases and J by 3 bases. CDR3 length equals 13 residues. Germline V gene sequence: CDR1 SGHRS, CDR2 YFSETQ. The CDR3 DNA is TGCGCCAGCAGCTTGGCTAGCGGCTACGAGCAGTACTTC. It is translated as CASSLASGYEQYF. Full variable domain (missing parts from reference TRBV5-1 and TRBJ2-7): KAGVTQTPRYLIKTRGQQVTLSCSPISGHRSVSWYQQTPGQGLQFLFEYFSETQRNKGNFPGRFSGRQFSNSRSEMNVSTLELGDSALYLCASSLASGYEQYFGPGTRLTVT.

This clone was recorded only once. The chain uses TRBV6-2 or TRBV6-3 and TRBJ2-7; TRBD2 might be the D (5 bases). The CDR3 sequence is 13 residues long. The V gene lost 5 bases and the J gene lost 3 bases, with 11 bases spanning the gap. CDR1 is MNHEY, CDR2 SVGEGT, per germline. The CDR3: CASSLIGLYEQYF. The CDR3 nucleotides read TGTGCCAGCAGTCTAATAGGACTCTACGAGCAGTACTTC.

The chain is built from TRBV5-1 and TRBJ1-2, with TRBD1 matching 12 bases. V lost 4 bases to trimming and J lost 0 bases; unmatched junction nucleotides: 7. The germline V gene has CDR1 SGHRS and CDR2 YFSETQ. CDR3 length equals 17 residues. The CDR3 DNA sequence: TGCGCCAGCAGCGGTGGGACAGGGGGCCCAGCTAACTATGGCTACACCTTC. Its protein product is CASSGGTGGPANYGYTF.

There are a few counts of this clone. This rearrangement joins TRBV5-4 to TRBJ1-6; 8 nucleotides match TRBD1. Losses at the gene ends were 1 base for V and 5 bases for J; bases not matched to a gene: 2. CDR3 length: 15 amino acids. Germline values: CDR1 SGHNT, CDR2 YYREEE (reference sequence). CDR3 in amino acids: CASSLRTGNNSPLHF. The CDR3, as DNA: TGTGCCAGCAGCTTGCGGACAGGGAATAATTCACCCCTCCACTTT.

The rearrangement links TRBV5-6 to TRBJ2-7; 9 bases match TRBD1. CDR1 is SGHDT and CDR2 is YYEEEE in the germline V gene. CDR3 size: 16 residues. Germline trimming cut 0 bases from V and 5 bases from J; bases unmatched to any gene: 9. The CDR3 coding sequence is TGTGCCAGCAGCTTGGGTGGACAGGGGTCCGCGCACGAGCAGTACTTC. This translates into CASSLGGQGSAHEQYF.

The gene calls are TRBV7-9 and TRBJ1-4; D ambiguous. The germline CDR1 and CDR2 sequences are SEHNR and FQNEAQ (reference sequence). The CDR3 loop spans 16 amino acids. Trimming left V 1 base short and J 5 bases short, with 14 bases between. As DNA, the CDR3 is TGTGCCAGCAGCTTAGGGAGTGGCTCAGTAAATGAAAAACTGTTTTTT. Encoded protein: CASSLGSGSVNEKLFF.

J is TRBJ2-7 and V is TRBV6-1; D is perhaps TRBD1 (6 bases). The germline CDR1 and CDR2 sequences are MNHNS and SASEGT. This CDR3 region has 13 residues. Trimming left V 1 base short and J 9 bases short, with 13 bases between. The CDR3 protein is CASSEVNRVVQYF. In DNA, the CDR3 is TGTGCCAGCAGTGAAGTGAACAGGGTTGTGCAGTACTTC.